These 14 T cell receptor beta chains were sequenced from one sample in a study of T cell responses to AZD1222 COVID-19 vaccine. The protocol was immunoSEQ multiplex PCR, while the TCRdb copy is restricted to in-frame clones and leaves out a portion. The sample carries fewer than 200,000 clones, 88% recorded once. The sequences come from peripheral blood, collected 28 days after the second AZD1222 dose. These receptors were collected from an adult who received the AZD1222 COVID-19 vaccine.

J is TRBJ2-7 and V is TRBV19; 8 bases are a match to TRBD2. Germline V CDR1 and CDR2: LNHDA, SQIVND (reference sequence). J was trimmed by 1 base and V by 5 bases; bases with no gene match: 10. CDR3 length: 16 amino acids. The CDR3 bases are TGTGCCAGTAGTCGAAGCGGGAGCTTAGGGTCCTACGAGCAGTACTTC. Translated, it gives CASSRSGSLGSYEQYF.

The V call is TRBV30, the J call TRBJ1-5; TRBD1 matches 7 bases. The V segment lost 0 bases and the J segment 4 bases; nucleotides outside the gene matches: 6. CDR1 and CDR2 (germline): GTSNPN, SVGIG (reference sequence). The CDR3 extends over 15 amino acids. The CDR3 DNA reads TGTGCCTGGAGTGTGGGGGGACAGCTTAATCAGCCCCAGCATTTT. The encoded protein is CAWSVGGQLNQPQHF.

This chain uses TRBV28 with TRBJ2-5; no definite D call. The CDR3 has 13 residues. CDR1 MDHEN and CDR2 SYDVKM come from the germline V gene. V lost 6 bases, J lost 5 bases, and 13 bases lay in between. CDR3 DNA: TGTGCCAGCAGAGAAAGGAGCCGGGAGACCCAGTACTTC. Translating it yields CASRERSRETQYF.

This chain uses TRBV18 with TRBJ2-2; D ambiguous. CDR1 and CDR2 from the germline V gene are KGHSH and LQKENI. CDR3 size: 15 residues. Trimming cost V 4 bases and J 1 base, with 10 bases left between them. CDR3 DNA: TGTGCCAGCTCACTCCGGACGGTGAACACCGGGGAGCTGTTTTTT. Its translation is CASSLRTVNTGELFF. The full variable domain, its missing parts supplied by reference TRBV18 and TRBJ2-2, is NAGVMQNPRHLVRRRGQEARLRCSPMKGHSHVYWYRQLPEEGLKFMVYLQKENIIDESGMPKERFSAEFPKEGPSILRIQQVVRGDSAAYFCASSLRTVNTGELFFGEGSRLTVL.

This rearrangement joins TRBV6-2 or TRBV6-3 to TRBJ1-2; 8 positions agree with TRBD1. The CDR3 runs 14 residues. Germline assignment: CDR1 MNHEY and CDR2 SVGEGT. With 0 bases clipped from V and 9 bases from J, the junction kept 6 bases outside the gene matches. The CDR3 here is CASSYSTGARSYTF. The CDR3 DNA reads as TGTGCCAGCAGTTACTCGACAGGGGCACGGAGCTACACCTTC.

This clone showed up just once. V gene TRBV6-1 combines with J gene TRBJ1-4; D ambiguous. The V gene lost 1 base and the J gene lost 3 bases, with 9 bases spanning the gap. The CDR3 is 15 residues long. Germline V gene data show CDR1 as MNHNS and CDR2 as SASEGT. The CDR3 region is CASSEGGVPNEKLFF. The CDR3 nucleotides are TGTGCCAGCAGTGAAGGTGGGGTCCCTAATGAAAAACTGTTTTTT.

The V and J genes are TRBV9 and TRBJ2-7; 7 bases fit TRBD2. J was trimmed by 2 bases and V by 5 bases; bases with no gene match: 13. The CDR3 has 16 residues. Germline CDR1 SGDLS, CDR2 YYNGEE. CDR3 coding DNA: TGTGCCAGCAGTAACGCAGGTGGACTAGACACCTACGAGCAGTACTTC. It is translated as CASSNAGGLDTYEQYF.

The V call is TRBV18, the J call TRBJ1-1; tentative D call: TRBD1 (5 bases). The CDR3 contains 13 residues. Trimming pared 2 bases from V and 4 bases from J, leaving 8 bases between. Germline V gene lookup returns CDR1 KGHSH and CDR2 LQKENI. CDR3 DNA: TGTGCCAGCTCACCAACGGGGGGCACTGAAGCTTTCTTT. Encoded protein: CASSPTGGTEAFF.

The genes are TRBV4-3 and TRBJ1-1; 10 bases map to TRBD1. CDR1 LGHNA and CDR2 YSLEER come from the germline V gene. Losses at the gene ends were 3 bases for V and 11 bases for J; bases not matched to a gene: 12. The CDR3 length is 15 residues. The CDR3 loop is CASSQAWDRGNSAFF. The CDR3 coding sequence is TGCGCCAGCAGCCAGGCTTGGGACAGGGGTAATTCGGCTTTCTTT.

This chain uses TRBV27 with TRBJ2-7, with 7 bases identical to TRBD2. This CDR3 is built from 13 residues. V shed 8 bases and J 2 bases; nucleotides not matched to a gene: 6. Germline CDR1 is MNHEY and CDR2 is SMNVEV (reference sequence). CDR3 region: CASGAGRAYEQYF. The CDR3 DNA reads TGTGCCAGCGGGGCAGGGAGGGCCTACGAGCAGTACTTC.

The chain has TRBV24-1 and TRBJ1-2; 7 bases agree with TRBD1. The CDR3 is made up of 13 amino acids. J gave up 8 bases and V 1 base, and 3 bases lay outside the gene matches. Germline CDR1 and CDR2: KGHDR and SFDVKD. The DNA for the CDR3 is TGTGCCACCAGTGATTTCACAGGGGACGGCTACACCTTC. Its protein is CATSDFTGDGYTF.

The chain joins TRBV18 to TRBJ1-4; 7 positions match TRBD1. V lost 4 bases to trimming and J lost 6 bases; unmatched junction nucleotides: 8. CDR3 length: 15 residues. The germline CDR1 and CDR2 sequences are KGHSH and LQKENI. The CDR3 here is CASSRQGDLDEKLFF. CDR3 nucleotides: TGTGCCAGCTCACGACAGGGAGATCTTGATGAAAAACTGTTTTTT.

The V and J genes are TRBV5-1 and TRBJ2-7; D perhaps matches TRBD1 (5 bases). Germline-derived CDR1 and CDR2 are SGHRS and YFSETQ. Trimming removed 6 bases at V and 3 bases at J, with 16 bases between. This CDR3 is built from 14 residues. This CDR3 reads CASTFRPRDYEQYF. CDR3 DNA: TGCGCCAGCACCTTCAGACCCAGGGACTACGAGCAGTACTTC.

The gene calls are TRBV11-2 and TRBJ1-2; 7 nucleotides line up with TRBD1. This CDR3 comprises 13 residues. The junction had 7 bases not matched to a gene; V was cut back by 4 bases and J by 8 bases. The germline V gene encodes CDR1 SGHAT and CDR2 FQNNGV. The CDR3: CASSSTTGVGYTF. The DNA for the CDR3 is TGTGCCAGCAGCTCAACCACAGGGGTCGGCTACACCTTC.